What follows are 9 T cell receptor beta chains derived from one specimen sequenced in a study of T-cell memory formation after mild COVID-19. TCRdb reprocessed the 5' RACE reads via MiXCR and lists one record per CDR3 protein. The sample includes 530,000 or so distinct CDR3 sequences, roughly a sixth of them seen just once. The sequenced material came from PBMCs or a T cell subset sorted from them (not recorded which). These receptors were collected from an adult woman who had mild COVID-19 (a few samples of this study predate the infection). Cell type and time point are not known.

The chain employs TRBV6-5 and TRBJ2-5; tentative D call: TRBD1 (5 bases). The V gene lost 0 bases and the J gene lost 5 bases, with 10 bases spanning the gap. The CDR3 has 14 residues. Germline CDR1 MNHEY, CDR2 SVGAGI. This CDR3 reads CASSYSIRVETQYF. The CDR3 region has the DNA TGTGCCAGCAGTTACTCGATCAGGGTTGAGACCCAGTACTTC.

This clonotype has only a few counts. CDR3 bases: TGTGCCAGCAGCTTCACAGGGGTCCGTAATCAGCCCCAGCATTTT. It codes for CASSFTGVRNQPQHF. The chain carries TRBV5-5 and TRBJ1-5, with TRBD1 matching over 7 bases. Germline V gives CDR1 SGHKS, CDR2 YYEKEE (reference sequence). The V gene end was trimmed by 2 bases and the J gene end by 4 bases; junction bases not matched to a gene: 6. The CDR3 contains 15 residues.

This clonotype was counted a few times. The chain links TRBV7-2 to TRBJ2-3, with TRBD2 as a possible D gene (6 bases). The CDR3 length is 18 residues. V lost 1 base and J 0 bases, leaving 17 bases between the germline ends. Germline V gene lookup returns CDR1 SGHTA and CDR2 FQGNSA. The CDR3 is CASSLEPPSDRSTDTQYF. Written as DNA, the CDR3 is TGTGCCAGCAGCTTAGAGCCTCCTAGCGATCGAAGCACAGATACGCAGTATTTT.

With regard to this clonotype: A much larger clone lies one base from this, so it may be a read error. This rearrangement joins TRBV5-6 to TRBJ1-5; 7 bases match TRBD1. CDR3 size: 14 residues. Germline V gene sequence: CDR1 SGHDT, CDR2 YYEEEE. The CDR3 loop is CARSLGQPNQPQHF. DNA for the CDR3: TGTGCCAGAAGCTTGGGACAGCCCAATCAGCCCCAGCATTTT.

This clonotype was seen more than once but under ten times. In DNA form, the CDR3 reads TGCGCCAGCAGCTCCGGACAGGGGAGAGGTGAGCAGTTCTTC. This sequence encodes CASSSGQGRGEQFF. The V and J genes are TRBV5-1 and TRBJ2-1; 9 bases agree with TRBD1. The germline V gene encodes CDR1 SGHRS and CDR2 YFSETQ. The CDR3 length is 14 residues. The trim removed 3 bases at V and 9 bases at J, leaving 7 bases unmatched. Variable domain in full (rest from reference TRBV5-1 and TRBJ2-1): KAGVTQTPRYLIKTRGQQVTLSCSPISGHRSVSWYQQTPGQGLQFLFEYFSETQRNKGNFPGRFSGRQFSNSRSEMNVSTLELGDSALYLCASSSGQGRGEQFFGPGTRLTVL.

The chain employs TRBV4-3 and TRBJ2-7; D is ambiguous. V lost 4 bases to trimming and J lost 2 bases, with 12 bases between them. Per the germline V gene, CDR1 is LGHNA and CDR2 is YSLEER. This CDR3 comprises 14 residues. CDR3 residues: CASSPRTVAYEQYF. The CDR3, as DNA: TGCGCCAGCAGCCCTAGGACGGTCGCCTACGAGCAGTACTTC.

This clonotype was seen only a few times. The chain employs TRBV7-9 and TRBJ2-5, with D perhaps TRBD2 (6 bases). Germline V lookup: CDR1 SEHNR, CDR2 FQNEAQ (reference sequence). The CDR3 is 16 residues long. The germline V and J ends were trimmed by 2 bases and 5 bases, with 18 bases remaining between them. The CDR3 reads CASSLFTGELRETQYF. The CDR3, as DNA: TGTGCCAGCAGCTTATTCACGGGAGAACTGAGGGAGACCCAGTACTTC. The entire variable domain, with the rest obtained from reference TRBV7-9 and TRBJ2-5, is as follows: DTGVSQNPRHKITKRGQNVTFRCDPISEHNRLYWYRQTLGQGPEFLTYFQNEAQLEKSRLLSDRFSAERPKGSFSTLEIQRTEQGDSAMYLCASSLFTGELRETQYFGPGTRLLVL.

The chain has TRBV4-1 and TRBJ1-4, with 9 bases aligning to TRBD1. The germline V gene encodes CDR1 MGHRA and CDR2 YSYEKL. V dropped 1 base and J dropped 5; count of bases not matched to a gene: 5. The CDR3 has 16 residues. CDR3 bases: TGCGCCAGCAGCCAAGTGGGACAGGGAGGGAATGAAAAACTGTTTTTT. Residues: CASSQVGQGGNEKLFF.

Here the CDR3 reads CATSAEGTNEKLFF. CDR3 DNA sequence: TGTGCCACCAGTGCTGAAGGGACTAATGAAAAACTGTTTTTT. The chain links TRBV24-1 to TRBJ1-4; D is ambiguous. CDR1 is KGHDR and CDR2 is SFDVKD in the germline V gene. CDR3 length: 14 amino acids. V was trimmed by 5 bases and J by 2 bases, leaving 8 bases between them.